The 13 T cell receptor beta chains presented below share a single source sample, sequenced in a study. TCRdb recomputed calls from the RT-PCR reads with MiXCR, one row per CDR3 protein. The table shows more than 550,000 distinct CDR3 sequences, with approximately 14% occurring only once. Sequenced sample: memory CD4+ T cells from blood. The receptor set was obtained from a female donor in good health, serving as a healthy control.

V gene TRBV28 combines with J gene TRBJ2-1; 9 bases align to TRBD2. The CDR3 runs 15 residues. The germline V gene encodes CDR1 MDHEN and CDR2 SYDVKM. V shed 5 bases and J 5 bases; nucleotides not matched to a gene: 7. The CDR3 DNA is TGTGCCAGCAGTCCCGGACTAGCGCTTAACAATGAGCAGTTCTTC. Protein: CASSPGLALNNEQFF. Full variable domain (rest looked up from reference TRBV28 and TRBJ2-1): DVKVTQSSRYLVKRTGEKVFLECVQDMDHENMFWYRQDPGLGLRLIYFSYDVKMKEKGDIPEGYSVSREKKERFSLILESASTNQTSMYLCASSPGLALNNEQFFGPGTRLTVL.

This clonotype was picked up one time. The V call is TRBV20-1, the J call TRBJ2-5; TRBD2 agrees at 8 bases. After removal of 1 base from V and 5 bases from J, the junction contained 9 bases not matched to a gene. Germline V gene data show CDR1 as DFQATT and CDR2 as SNEGSKA (reference sequence). CDR3 length equals 15 residues. The CDR3 loop is CSARVFGGAGETQYF. CDR3 coding DNA: TGCAGTGCTAGAGTGTTCGGGGGGGCCGGTGAGACCCAGTACTTC.

This clonotype was counted at least ten times. The V gene is TRBV5-6, the J gene TRBJ1-1; possible D gene TRBD1, 5 bases. The CDR3 covers 12 residues. CDR1 and CDR2 (germline): SGHDT, YYEEEE. The ends were cut back, 1 base at V and 10 bases at J, with 11 bases in the middle. The CDR3 coding sequence is TGTGCCAGCAGCTTGTATCGGGACGCAGCTTTCTTT. Its translation is CASSLYRDAAFF.

This sequence joins TRBV6-2 or TRBV6-3 and TRBJ2-1; D may be TRBD1 or TRBD2 (5 bases each). The CDR3 runs 16 residues. From germline, CDR1 is MNHEY and CDR2 SVGEGT. With 5 bases removed from V and 0 bases from J, the gap between germline ends came to 14 bases. The CDR3 is CASSRGTVSSYNEQFF. CDR3 coding DNA: TGTGCCAGCAGTCGAGGGACGGTGAGCTCCTACAATGAGCAGTTCTTC.

In its sample, this clonotype was seen a few times. The V gene is TRBV20-1, the J gene TRBJ1-2, with TRBD1 matching 7 bases. CDR1 DFQATT and CDR2 SNEGSKA come from the germline V gene (reference sequence). V was clipped by 4 bases and J by 2 bases; unmatched bases: 10. CDR3 size: 15 residues. CDR3 loop: CSANQPGQNNYGYTF. CDR3 nucleotides: TGCAGTGCTAATCAACCGGGACAGAACAACTATGGCTACACCTTC.

This clonotype was seen at least ten times. The V and J genes are TRBV7-3 and TRBJ1-2, with TRBD1 matching 10 bases. V lost 5 bases and J lost 6; bases outside the gene matches: 3. Germline V gene sequence: CDR1 SGHTA, CDR2 FQGTGA. The CDR3 is 13 residues long. CDR3 nucleotides: TGTGCCAGCAGCCTGGACAGGGGGGATGGCTACACCTTC. Protein: CASSLDRGDGYTF.

The chain recombines TRBV20-1 with TRBJ2-2, with 13 bases aligning to TRBD2. The CDR3 totals 15 residues. CDR1 is DFQATT, CDR2 SNEGSKA, per germline (reference sequence). V was pared by 2 bases and J by 4 bases, with 1 base of the junction left unmatched. The chain's CDR3 is CSARWTSGSTGELFF. The CDR3 DNA reads as TGCAGTGCTAGATGGACTAGCGGGAGCACCGGGGAGCTGTTTTTT.

The CDR3 reads CASSPSNSGGKDTQYF. The CDR3 DNA follows: TGTGCCAGCAGCCCATCAAATAGCGGGGGTAAAGATACGCAGTATTTT. The chain has TRBV3-1 and TRBJ2-3; 9 nucleotides align to TRBD2. CDR1 and CDR2 (germline): LGHDT, YNNKEL (reference sequence). The CDR3 runs 16 residues. The J segment lost 5 bases and the V segment lost 4 bases, leaving 10 bases of the junction unmatched.

The J gene is TRBJ2-7, the V gene TRBV7-9; D possibly corresponds to TRBD1 (6 bases). CDR1 and CDR2 (germline): SEHNR, FQNEAQ (reference sequence). V was shortened by 1 base and J by 4 bases, with 14 bases between the two germline ends. The CDR3 covers 15 residues. The CDR3 region is CASSLGYRDSYEQYF. CDR3 nucleotides: TGTGCCAGCAGCTTAGGCTACAGGGATTCGTACGAGCAGTACTTC. The full variable domain, completed using reference TRBV7-9 and TRBJ2-7, is DTGVSQNPRHKITKRGQNVTFRCDPISEHNRLYWYRQTLGQGPEFLTYFQNEAQLEKSRLLSDRFSAERPKGSFSTLEIQRTEQGDSAMYLCASSLGYRDSYEQYFGPGTRLTVT.

The chain recombines TRBV20-1 with TRBJ2-3; 8 bases fit TRBD2. The CDR3 has 13 amino acids. Unmatched junction bases numbered 3, after V lost 6 bases and J lost 1 base. CDR1 and CDR2 (germline): DFQATT, SNEGSKA (reference sequence). CDR3 DNA sequence: TGCAGTGCCGCGCGGGAGGGCACAGATACGCAGTATTTT. Translation: CSAAREGTDTQYF.

This clonotype was seen a handful of times. The CDR3 region has the DNA TGCAGTGTTCCGACGGGAGGTTGGGACAATGAGCAGTTCTTC. Encoded protein: CSVPTGGWDNEQFF. J is TRBJ2-1 and V is TRBV20-1, with 7 bases lining up with TRBD2. The CDR3 runs 14 residues. In germline, CDR1 is DFQATT, CDR2 SNEGSKA (reference sequence). J gave up 5 bases and V 7 bases, and 11 bases lay outside the gene matches.

In its sample, this clonotype was seen a few times. The chain has TRBV7-8 and TRBJ2-7; 8 bases are shared with TRBD1. From germline, CDR1 is SGHVS and CDR2 FQNEAQ. The CDR3 is 15 residues long. V trimming: 4 bases; J trimming: 3 bases; junction bases outside the gene matches: 8. The CDR3 is CASSSDRGFSYEQYF. As DNA, the CDR3 is TGTGCCAGCAGCTCCGACAGGGGCTTCAGCTACGAGCAGTACTTC.

The rearrangement uses TRBV24-1 and TRBJ2-2; D uncertain. This CDR3 region has 15 residues. CDR1 is KGHDR, CDR2 SFDVKD, per germline. The V end was cut by 5 bases, the J end by 6 bases, with 15 bases between. The CDR3 is CATSAYGLGAGELFF. The CDR3 DNA follows: TGTGCCACCAGTGCGTATGGGCTAGGAGCCGGGGAGCTGTTTTTT.